This entry features one T cell receptor beta chain sequence. Its antigen is unidentified. The CDR3 is made up of 15 amino acids. CDR1 is SGHTA, CDR2 FQGNSA, per germline. V was shortened by 6 bases and J by 3 bases, with 16 bases between the two germline ends. MiXCR, run by TCRdb on the 5' RACE reads, gives a single entry per CDR3 protein. This sample has hundreds of thousands of distinct CDR3 sequences, with roughly a fifth found just once. This entry comes from a study of T cells after yellow fever vaccination. General observations from the study: Abundant bulk-derived clonotypes could contaminate FACS-sorted repertoires. The study found a weaker secondary response that peaked faster, day 5 versus 15.

This sequence originates from a young man who received the YFV17D yellow fever vaccine. The sequencing here drew on PBMCs, taken 15 days after the yellow fever booster vaccination. The chain links TRBV7-2 to TRBJ2-3; possibly TRBD1 or TRBD2 for D (5 bases each). CDR3 residues: CASRPPGTVTDTQYF. DNA of the CDR3: TGTGCCAGCAGACCACCCGGGACGGTGACAGATACGCAGTATTTT. Using reference TRBV7-2 and TRBJ2-3 for the parts outside the CDR3, the full variable domain is GAGVSQSPSNKVTEKGKDVELRCDPISGHTALYWYRQSLGQGLEFLIYFQGNSAPDKSGLPSDRFSAERTGGSVSTLTIQRTQQEDSAVYLCASRPPGTVTDTQYFGPGTRLTVL.